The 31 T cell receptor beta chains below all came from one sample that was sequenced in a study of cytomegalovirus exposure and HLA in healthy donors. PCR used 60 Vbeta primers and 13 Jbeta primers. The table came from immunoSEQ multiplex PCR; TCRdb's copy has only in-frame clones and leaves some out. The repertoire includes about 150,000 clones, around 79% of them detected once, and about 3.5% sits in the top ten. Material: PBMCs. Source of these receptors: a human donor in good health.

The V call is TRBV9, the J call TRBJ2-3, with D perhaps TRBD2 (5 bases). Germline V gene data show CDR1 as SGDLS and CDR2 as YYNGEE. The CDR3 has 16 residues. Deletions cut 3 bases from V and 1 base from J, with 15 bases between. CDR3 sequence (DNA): TGTGCCAGCAGCGCCAGAGGAGGTTCGGGCACAGATACGCAGTATTTT. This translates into CASSARGGSGTDTQYF.

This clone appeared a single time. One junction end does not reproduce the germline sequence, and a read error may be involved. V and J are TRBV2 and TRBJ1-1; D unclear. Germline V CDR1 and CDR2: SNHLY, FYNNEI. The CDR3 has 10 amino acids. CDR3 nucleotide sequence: TGTGCCGGCAGTGACCCGGAAGCTTTCTTT. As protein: CAGSDPEAFF.

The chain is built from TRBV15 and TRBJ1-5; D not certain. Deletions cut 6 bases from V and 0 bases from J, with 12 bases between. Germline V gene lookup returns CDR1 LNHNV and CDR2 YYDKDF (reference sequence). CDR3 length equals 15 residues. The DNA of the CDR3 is TGTGCCACCAGTCTCGAGCCGGTTAGCAATCAGCCCCAGCATTTT. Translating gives CATSLEPVSNQPQHF.

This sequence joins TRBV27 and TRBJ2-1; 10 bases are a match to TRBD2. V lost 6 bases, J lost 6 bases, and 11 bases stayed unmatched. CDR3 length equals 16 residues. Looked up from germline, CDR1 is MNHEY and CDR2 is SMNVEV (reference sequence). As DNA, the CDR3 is TGTGCCAGCAGGAAATGGCAGCTAGCGGGAGTCAATGAGCAGTTCTTC. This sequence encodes CASRKWQLAGVNEQFF.

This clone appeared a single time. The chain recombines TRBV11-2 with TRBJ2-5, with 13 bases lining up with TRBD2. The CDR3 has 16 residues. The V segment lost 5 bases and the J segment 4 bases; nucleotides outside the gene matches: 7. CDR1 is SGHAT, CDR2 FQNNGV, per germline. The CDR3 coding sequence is TGTGCCAGCAGCGCGGAACTAGCGGGAGGGCCAGAGACCCAGTACTTC. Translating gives CASSAELAGGPETQYF.

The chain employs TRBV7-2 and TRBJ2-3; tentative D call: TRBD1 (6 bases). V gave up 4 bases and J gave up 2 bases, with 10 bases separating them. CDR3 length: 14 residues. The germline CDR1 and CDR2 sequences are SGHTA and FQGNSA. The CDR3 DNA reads TGTGCCAGCAGCTCAGGACAGCCCACAGATACGCAGTATTTT. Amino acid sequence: CASSSGQPTDTQYF.

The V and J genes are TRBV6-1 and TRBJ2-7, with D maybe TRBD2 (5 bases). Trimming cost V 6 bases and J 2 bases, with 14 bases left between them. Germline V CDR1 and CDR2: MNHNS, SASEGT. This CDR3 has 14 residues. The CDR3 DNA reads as TGTGCCAGCAGGGTATCGACCGGGACCTACGAGCAGTACTTC. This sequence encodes CASRVSTGTYEQYF.

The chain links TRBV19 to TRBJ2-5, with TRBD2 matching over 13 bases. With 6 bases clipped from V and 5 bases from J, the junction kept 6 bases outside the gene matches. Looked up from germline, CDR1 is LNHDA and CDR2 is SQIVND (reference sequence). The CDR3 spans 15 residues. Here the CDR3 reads CASRLAGGVLETQYF. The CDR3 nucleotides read TGTGCCAGTAGACTAGCGGGGGGGGTATTGGAGACCCAGTACTTC.

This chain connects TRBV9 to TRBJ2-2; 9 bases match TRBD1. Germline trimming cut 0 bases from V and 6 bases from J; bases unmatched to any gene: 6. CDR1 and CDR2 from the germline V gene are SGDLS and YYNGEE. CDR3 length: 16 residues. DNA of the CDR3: TGTGCCAGCAGCGTAGGGGACAGGGTACCCGCCGGGGAGCTGTTTTTT. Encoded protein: CASSVGDRVPAGELFF.

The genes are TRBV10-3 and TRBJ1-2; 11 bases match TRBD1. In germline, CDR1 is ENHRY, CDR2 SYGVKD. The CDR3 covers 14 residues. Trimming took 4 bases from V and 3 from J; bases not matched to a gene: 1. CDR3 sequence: CAISGGQGDYGYTF. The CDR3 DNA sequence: TGTGCCATCAGTGGGGGACAGGGGGACTATGGCTACACCTTC.

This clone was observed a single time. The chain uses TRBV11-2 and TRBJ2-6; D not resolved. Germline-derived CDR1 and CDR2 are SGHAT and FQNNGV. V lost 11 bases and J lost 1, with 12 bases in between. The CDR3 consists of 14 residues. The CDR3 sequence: CALGSPSGANVLTF. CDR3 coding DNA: TGTGCCCTAGGCAGCCCATCTGGGGCCAACGTCCTGACTTTC.

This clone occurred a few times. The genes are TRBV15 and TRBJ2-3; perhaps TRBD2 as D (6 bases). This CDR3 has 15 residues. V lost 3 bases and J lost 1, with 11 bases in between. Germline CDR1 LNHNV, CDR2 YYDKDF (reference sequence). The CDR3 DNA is TGTGCCACCAGCAGGGGGTCGGGGGGCACAGATACGCAGTATTTT. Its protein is CATSRGSGGTDTQYF.

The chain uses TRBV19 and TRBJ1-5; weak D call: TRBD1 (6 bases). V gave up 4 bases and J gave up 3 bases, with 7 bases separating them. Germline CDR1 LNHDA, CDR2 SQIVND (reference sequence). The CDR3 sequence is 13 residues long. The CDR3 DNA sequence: TGTGCCAGTAGTACAGGGGTCAATCAGCCCCAGCATTTT. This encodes CASSTGVNQPQHF.

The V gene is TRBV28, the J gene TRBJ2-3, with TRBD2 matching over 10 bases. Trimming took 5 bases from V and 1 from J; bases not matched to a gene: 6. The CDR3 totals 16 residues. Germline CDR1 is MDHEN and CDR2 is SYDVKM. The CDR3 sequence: CASSQTSGARTDTQYF. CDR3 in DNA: TGTGCCAGCAGTCAAACTAGCGGGGCCCGCACAGATACGCAGTATTTT.

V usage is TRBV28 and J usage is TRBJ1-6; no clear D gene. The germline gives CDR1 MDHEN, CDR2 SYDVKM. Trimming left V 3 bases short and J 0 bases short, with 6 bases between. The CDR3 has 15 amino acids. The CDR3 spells CASSFSGSYNSPLHF. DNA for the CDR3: TGTGCCAGCAGTTTTTCGGGCTCCTATAATTCACCCCTCCACTTT. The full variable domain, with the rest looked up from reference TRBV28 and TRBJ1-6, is DVKVTQSSRYLVKRTGEKVFLECVQDMDHENMFWYRQDPGLGLRLIYFSYDVKMKEKGDIPEGYSVSREKKERFSLILESASTNQTSMYLCASSFSGSYNSPLHFGNGTRLTVT.

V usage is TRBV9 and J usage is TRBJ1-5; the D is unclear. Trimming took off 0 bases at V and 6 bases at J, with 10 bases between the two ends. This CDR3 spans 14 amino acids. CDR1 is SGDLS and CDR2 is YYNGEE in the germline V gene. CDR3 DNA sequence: TGTGCCAGCAGCGTAGCTGGGGAGGGTCAGCCCCAGCATTTT. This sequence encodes CASSVAGEGQPQHF.

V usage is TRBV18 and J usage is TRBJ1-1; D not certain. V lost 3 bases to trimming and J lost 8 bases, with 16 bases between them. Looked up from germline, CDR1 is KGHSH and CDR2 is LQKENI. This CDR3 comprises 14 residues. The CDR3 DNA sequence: TGTGCCAGCTCACCGACTACTCAAGACGTGGAAGCTTTCTTT. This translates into CASSPTTQDVEAFF. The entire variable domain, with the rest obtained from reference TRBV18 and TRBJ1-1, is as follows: NAGVMQNPRHLVRRRGQEARLRCSPMKGHSHVYWYRQLPEEGLKFMVYLQKENIIDESGMPKERFSAEFPKEGPSILRIQQVVRGDSAAYFCASSPTTQDVEAFFGQGTRLTVV.

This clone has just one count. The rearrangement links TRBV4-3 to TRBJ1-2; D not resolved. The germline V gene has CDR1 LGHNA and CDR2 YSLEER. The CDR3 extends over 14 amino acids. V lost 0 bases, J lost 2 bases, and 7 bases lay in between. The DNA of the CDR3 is TGCGCCAGCAGCCAAGAAGTCAGAAACTATGGCTACACCTTC. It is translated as CASSQEVRNYGYTF.

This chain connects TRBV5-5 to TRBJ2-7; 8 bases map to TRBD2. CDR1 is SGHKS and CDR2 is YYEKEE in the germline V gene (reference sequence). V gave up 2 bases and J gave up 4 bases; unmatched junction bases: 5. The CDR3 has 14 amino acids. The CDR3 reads CASSLPGLVYEQYF. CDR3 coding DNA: TGTGCCAGCAGCTTACCGGGACTAGTGTACGAGCAGTACTTC.

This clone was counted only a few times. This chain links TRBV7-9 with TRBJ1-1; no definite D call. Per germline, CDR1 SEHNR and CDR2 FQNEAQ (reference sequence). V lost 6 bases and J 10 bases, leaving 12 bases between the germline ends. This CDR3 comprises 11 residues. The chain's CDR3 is CASSYTVGAFF. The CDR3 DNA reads TGTGCCAGCAGTTACACCGTTGGAGCTTTCTTT.

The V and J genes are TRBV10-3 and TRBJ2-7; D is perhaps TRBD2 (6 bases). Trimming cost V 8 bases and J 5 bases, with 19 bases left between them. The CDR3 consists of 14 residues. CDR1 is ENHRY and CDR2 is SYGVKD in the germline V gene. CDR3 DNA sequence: TGTGCCATCGGCCAGCGGGTGGGGTCCGACGAGCAGTACTTC. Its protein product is CAIGQRVGSDEQYF.

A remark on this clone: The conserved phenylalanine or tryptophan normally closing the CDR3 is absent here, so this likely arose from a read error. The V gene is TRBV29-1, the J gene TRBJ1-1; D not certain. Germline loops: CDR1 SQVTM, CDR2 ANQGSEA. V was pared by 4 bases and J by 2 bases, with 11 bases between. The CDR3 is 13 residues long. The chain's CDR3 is CSVVMAGNTEAFS. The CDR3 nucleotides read TGCAGCGTTGTAATGGCGGGAAACACTGAAGCTTTCTCT.

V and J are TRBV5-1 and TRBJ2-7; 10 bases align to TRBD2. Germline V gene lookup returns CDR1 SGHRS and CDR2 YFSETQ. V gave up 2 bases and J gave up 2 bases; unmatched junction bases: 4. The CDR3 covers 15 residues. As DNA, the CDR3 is TGCGCCAGCAGCTTTAGCGGGGGGACCGCCTACGAGCAGTACTTC. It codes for CASSFSGGTAYEQYF.

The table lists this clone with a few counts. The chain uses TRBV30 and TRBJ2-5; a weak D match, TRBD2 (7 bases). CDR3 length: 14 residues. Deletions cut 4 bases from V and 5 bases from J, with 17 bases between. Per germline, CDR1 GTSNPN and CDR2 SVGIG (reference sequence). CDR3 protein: CAWIPKGGLETQYF. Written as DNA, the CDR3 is TGTGCCTGGATCCCAAAGGGGGGGTTGGAGACCCAGTACTTC.

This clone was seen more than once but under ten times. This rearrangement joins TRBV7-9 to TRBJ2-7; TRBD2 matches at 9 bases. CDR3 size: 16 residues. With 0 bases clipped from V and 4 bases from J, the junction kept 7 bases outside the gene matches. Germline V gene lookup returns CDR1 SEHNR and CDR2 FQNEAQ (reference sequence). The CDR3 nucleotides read TGTGCCAGCAGCTTAGCGTCGGCGGGGGGGCGATACGAGCAGTACTTC. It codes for CASSLASAGGRYEQYF.

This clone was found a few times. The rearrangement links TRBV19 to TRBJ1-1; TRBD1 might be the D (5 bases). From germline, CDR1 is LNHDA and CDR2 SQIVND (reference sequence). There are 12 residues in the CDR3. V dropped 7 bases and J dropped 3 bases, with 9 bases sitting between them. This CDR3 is CASISGYTEAFF. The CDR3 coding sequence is TGTGCCAGTATTTCAGGGTACACTGAAGCTTTCTTT.

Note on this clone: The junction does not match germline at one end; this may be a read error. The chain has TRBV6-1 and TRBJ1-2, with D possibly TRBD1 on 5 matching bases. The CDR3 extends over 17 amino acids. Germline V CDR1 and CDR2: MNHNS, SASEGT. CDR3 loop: CASSEFLGHSLNYGYPF. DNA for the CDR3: TGTGCCAGCAGTGAATTTCTAGGACACTCGCTAAACTATGGCTACCCCTTC.

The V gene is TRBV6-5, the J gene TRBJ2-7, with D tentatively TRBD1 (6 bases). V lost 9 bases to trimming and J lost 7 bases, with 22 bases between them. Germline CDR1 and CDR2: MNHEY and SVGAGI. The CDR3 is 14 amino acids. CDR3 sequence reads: CARFPITGKGEQYF. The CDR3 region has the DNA TGTGCCAGGTTTCCTATTACAGGGAAAGGAGAGCAGTACTTC.

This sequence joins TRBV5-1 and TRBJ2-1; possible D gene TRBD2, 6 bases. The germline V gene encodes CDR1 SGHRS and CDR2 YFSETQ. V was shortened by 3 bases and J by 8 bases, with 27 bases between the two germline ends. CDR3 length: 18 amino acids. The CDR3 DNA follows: TGCGCCAGCAGCTACGTCCCCTTGCGGGACGCGGGGTTCTATGAGCAGTTCTTC. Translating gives CASSYVPLRDAGFYEQFF. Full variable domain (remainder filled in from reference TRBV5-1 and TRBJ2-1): KAGVTQTPRYLIKTRGQQVTLSCSPISGHRSVSWYQQTPGQGLQFLFEYFSETQRNKGNFPGRFSGRQFSNSRSEMNVSTLELGDSALYLCASSYVPLRDAGFYEQFFGPGTRLTVL.

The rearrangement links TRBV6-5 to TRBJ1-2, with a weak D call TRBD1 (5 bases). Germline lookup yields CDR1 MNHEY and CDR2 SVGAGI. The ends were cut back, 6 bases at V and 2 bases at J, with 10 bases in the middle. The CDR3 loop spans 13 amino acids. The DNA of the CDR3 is TGTGCCAGCAGACCAGGGTTCAACTATGGCTACACCTTC. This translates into CASRPGFNYGYTF.

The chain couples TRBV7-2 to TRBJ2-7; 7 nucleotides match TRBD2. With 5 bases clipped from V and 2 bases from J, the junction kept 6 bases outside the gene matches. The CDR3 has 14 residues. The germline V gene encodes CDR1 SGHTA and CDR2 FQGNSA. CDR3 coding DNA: TGTGCCAGCAGCGTCGGACTAGTGGCCTACGAGCAGTACTTC. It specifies CASSVGLVAYEQYF.